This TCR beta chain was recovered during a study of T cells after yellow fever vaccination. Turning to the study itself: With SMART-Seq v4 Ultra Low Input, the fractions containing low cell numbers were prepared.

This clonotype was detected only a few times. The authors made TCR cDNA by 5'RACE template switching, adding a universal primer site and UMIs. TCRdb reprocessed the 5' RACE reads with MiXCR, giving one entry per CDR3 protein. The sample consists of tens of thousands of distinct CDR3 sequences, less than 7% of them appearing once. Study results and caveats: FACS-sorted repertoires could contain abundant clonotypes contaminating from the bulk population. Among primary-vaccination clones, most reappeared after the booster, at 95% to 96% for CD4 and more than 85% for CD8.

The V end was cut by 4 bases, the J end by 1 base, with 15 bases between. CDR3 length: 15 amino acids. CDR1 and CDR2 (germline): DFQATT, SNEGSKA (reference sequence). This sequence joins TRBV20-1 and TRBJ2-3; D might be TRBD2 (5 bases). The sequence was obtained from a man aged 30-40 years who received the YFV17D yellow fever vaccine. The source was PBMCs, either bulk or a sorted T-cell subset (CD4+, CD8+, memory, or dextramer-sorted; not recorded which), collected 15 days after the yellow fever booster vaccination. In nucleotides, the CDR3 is TGCAGTGCTACCAAAGGGAGTCGTGGCACAGATACGCAGTATTTT. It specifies CSATKGSRGTDTQYF.